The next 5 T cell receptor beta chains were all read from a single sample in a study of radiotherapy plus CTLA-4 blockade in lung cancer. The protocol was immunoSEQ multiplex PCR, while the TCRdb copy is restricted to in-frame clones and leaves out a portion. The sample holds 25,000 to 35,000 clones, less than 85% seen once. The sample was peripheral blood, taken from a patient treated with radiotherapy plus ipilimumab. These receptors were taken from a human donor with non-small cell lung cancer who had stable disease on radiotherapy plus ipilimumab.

The CDR3 nucleotides are TGTGCCAGCAGCTACCAGGGGGCCTATGGCTACACCTTC. The encoded protein is CASSYQGAYGYTF. The rearrangement links TRBV4-2 to TRBJ1-2; TRBD1 matches 8 bases. J was trimmed by 4 bases and V by 5 bases; bases with no gene match: 3. This CDR3 contains 13 residues. Germline values: CDR1 LGHNA, CDR2 YNFKEQ.

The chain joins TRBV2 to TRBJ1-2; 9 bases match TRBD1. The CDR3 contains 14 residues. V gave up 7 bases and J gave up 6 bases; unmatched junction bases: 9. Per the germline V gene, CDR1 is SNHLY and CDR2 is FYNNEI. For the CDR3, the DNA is TGTGCCAGCATAGGGACAGGGAGGGGAGATGGCTACACCTTC. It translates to CASIGTGRGDGYTF.

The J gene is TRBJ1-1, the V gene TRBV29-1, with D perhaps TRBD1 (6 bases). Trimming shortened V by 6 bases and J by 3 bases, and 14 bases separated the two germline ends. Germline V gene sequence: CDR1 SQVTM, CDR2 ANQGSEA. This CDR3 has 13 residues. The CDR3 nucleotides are TGCAGCGTAAGACAGGCAGAGGACACTGAAGCTTTCTTT. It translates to CSVRQAEDTEAFF.

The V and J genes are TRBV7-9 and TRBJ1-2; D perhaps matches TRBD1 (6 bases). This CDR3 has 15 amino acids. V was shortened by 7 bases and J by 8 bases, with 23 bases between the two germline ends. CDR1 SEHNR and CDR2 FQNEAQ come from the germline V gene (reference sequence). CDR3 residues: CASTLGGLREIGYTF. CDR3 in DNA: TGTGCCAGCACCCTAGGGGGTCTCCGGGAAATAGGCTACACCTTC. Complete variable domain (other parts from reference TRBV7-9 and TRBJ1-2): DTGVSQNPRHKITKRGQNVTFRCDPISEHNRLYWYRQTLGQGPEFLTYFQNEAQLEKSRLLSDRFSAERPKGSFSTLEIQRTEQGDSAMYLCASTLGGLREIGYTFGSGTRLTVV.

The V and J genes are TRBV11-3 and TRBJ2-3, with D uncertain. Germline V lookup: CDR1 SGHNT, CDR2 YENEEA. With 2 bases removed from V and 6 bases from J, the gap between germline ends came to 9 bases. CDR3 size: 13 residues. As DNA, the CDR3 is TGTGCCAGCAGCTTAAATCCGCGGGATACGCAGTATTTT. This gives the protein CASSLNPRDTQYF.